The clone carrying this TCR beta chain showed up just a few times. Trimming took off 7 bases at V and 5 bases at J, with 17 bases between the two ends. Germline loops: CDR1 MNHEY, CDR2 SMNVEV (reference sequence). The length of the CDR3 is 15 residues. This sample stems from a study of T cell responses to AZD1222 COVID-19 vaccine. Libraries were prepared by immunoSEQ multiplex PCR; TCRdb keeps only in-frame clonotypes and omits some of them. This table holds around 70,000 clones, about 90% found once. The TCR originated in an adult who received the AZD1222 COVID-19 vaccine. This sample comprised peripheral blood, obtained 28 days after the second AZD1222 dose. The gene calls are TRBV27 and TRBJ2-2; a possible D gene is TRBD1 (6 bases). The DNA of the CDR3 is TGTGCCAGCACGGCCCCAGGGGCAATTACCGGGGAGCTGTTTTTT. It codes for CASTAPGAITGELFF.